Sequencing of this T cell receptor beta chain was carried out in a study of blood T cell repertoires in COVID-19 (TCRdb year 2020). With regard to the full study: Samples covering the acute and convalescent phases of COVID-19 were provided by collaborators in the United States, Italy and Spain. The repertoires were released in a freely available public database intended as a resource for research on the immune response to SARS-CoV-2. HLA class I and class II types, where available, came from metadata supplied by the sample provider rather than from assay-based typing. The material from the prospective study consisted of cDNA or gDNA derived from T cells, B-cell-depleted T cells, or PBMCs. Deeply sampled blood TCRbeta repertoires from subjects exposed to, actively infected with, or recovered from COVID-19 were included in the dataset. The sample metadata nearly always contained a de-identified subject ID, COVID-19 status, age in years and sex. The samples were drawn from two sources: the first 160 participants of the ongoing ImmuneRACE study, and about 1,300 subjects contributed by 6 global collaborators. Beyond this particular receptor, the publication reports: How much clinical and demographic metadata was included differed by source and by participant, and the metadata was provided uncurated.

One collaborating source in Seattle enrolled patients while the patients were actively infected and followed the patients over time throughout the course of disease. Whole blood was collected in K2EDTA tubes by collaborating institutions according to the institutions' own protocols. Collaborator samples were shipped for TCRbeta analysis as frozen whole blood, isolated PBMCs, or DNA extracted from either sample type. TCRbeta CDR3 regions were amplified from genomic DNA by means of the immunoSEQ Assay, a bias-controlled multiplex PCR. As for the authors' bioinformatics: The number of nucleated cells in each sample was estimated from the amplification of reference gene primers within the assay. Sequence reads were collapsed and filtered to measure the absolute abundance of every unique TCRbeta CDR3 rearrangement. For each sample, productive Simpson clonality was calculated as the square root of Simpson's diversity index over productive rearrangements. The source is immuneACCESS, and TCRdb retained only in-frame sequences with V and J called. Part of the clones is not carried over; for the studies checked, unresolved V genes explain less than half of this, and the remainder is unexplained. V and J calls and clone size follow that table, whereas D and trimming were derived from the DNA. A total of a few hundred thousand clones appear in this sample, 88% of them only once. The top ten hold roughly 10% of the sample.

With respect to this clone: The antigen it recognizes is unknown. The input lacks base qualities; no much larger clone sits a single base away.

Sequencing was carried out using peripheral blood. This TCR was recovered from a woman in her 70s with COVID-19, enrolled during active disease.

CDR3 protein: CASRYSENTGELFF. The bases are TGCGCCAGCAGATATAGCGAGAACACCGGGGAGCTGTTTTTT. The chain is assembled from TRBV4-3 and TRBJ2-2, with TRBD2 tentatively as D gene (5 bases match). The CDR3 runs 14 residues from the cysteine to the phenylalanine. This entry keeps only the CDR3 DNA: 42 bases, framed from base 1. Relative to germline, V is 6 bases shorter and J is 1 base shorter, with 9 bases between their ends. From a lookup of the germline V gene, CDR1 and CDR2 are LGHNA and YSLEER.